This TCR beta chain was sequenced for a study of Graves' ophthalmopathy and Graves' hyperthyroidism. Beta-chain TCR CDR3 regions were amplified from RNA transcripts. HTBI primers were used in a first-round RT-PCR, which preceded a second-round multiplex PCR. TCRdb ran MiXCR on the multiplex PCR reads and lists one entry per CDR3 protein. The sample lists 500,000 to 600,000 distinct CDR3 sequences; 35% to 45% were seen once. The germline V and J ends were trimmed by 10 bases and 3 bases, with 15 bases remaining between them. This CDR3 contains 13 residues. Germline V gene data show CDR1 as ENHRY and CDR2 as SYGVKD. Study conclusions and caveats: Most expanded clonotypes from thyroid (those above 0.001 frequency) were also found in blood.

Aged 18 to 65, hyperthyroidism patients had been newly diagnosed, with under 2 months' duration. Notes on this clonotype: Its antigen is currently unknown. A much larger clonotype is one base distant, so this may be a read error. The CDR3 does not close with the conserved phenylalanine or tryptophan, likely indicating a read error.

The sequence was obtained from an adult man with Graves' hyperthyroidism. This chain links TRBV10-3 with TRBJ2-5, with a possible D match to TRBD1 (5 bases). Sequenced input: peripheral blood or thyroid tissue (not recorded which). CDR3 sequence: CASIDSVEETQYL. The CDR3 coding sequence is TGTGCCAGCATCGACAGTGTAGAAGAGACCCAGTACCTC.